The clone carrying this T cell receptor beta chain was observed a single time. Its target is not known. This record comes from a study of blood T cells in healthy people across ages. Overall study results and limits: Estimates of diversity drawn from one million T cells were considered underestimates.

Trimming took 1 base from V and 7 from J, leaving 12 bases between them. CDR3 length: 13 residues. The germline gives CDR1 SGDLS, CDR2 YYNGEE. Using a J-beta primer mix together with a sample-barcoded 5' primer, a second PCR was run for roughly 6 to 11 cycles. MiXCR, applied by TCRdb to the 5' RACE reads, yields one record per CDR3 protein. The data contain over 950,000 distinct CDR3 sequences, under 40% of them singletons. The TCR was taken from a man aged 18-30 years in good health. What was sequenced was blood. This sequence joins TRBV9 and TRBJ2-7; TRBD2 might be the D (7 bases). The CDR3 is CASSVRGGTEQYF. CDR3 coding DNA: TGTGCCAGCAGCGTAAGGGGGGGGACAGAGCAGTACTTC.